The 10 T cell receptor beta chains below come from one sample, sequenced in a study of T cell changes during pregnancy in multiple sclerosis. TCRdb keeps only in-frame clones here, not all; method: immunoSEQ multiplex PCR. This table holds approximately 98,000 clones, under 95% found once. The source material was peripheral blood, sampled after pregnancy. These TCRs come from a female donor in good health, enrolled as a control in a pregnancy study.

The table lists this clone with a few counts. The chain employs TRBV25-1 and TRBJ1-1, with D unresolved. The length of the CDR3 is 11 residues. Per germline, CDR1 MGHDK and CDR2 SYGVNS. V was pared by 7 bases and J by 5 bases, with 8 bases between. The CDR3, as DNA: TGTGCCAGCAATCGAGGGACTGAAGCTTTCTTT. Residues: CASNRGTEAFF.

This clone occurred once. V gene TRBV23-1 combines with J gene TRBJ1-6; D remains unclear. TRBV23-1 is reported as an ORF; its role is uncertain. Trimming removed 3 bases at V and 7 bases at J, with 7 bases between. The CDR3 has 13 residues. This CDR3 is CASSQRPNSPLHF. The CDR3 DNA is TGCGCCAGCAGTCAGCGCCCGAATTCACCCCTCCACTTT.

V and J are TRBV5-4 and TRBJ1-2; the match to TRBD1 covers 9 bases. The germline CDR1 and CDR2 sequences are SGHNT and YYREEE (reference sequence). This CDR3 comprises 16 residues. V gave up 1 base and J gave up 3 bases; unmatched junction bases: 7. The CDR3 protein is CASSLSGTGLDYGYTF. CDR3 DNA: TGTGCCAGCAGCTTGAGTGGGACAGGGCTTGACTATGGCTACACCTTC.

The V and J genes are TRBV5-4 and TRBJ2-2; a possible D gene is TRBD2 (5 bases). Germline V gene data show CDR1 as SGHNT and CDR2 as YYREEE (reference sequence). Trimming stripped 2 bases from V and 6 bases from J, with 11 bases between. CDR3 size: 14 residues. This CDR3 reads CASSLGSPSGELFF. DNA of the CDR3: TGTGCCAGCAGCTTAGGGAGTCCTTCCGGGGAGCTGTTTTTT.

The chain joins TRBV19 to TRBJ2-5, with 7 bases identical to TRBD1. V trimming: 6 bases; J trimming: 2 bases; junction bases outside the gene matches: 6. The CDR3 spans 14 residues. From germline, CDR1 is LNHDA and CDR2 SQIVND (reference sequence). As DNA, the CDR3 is TGTGCCAGTAGCCTGGGACAGTTGCAAGAGACCCAGTACTTC. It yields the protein CASSLGQLQETQYF.

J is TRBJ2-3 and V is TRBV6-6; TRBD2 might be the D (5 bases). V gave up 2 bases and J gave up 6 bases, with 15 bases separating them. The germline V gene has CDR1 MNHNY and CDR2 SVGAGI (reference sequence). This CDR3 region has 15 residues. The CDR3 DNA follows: TGTGCCAGCAGTTACACTGGGAGTGAGGTGGATACGCAGTATTTT. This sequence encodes CASSYTGSEVDTQYF.

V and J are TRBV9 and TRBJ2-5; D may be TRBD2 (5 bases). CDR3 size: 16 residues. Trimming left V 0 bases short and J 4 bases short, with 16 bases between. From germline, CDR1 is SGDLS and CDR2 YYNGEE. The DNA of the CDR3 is TGTGCCAGCAGCGTAGCTACGGGGTGGCTGGGAGAGACCCAGTACTTC. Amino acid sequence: CASSVATGWLGETQYF.

The CDR3: CASSPRRGFDDTQYF. The CDR3 DNA sequence: TGTGCCAGCAGCCCTAGACGGGGGTTCGACGATACGCAGTATTTT. This chain joins TRBV7-8 and TRBJ2-3; D may be TRBD2 (6 bases). This CDR3 contains 15 residues. Trimming removed 5 bases from V and 6 bases from J, with 18 bases in between. Germline V gene lookup returns CDR1 SGHVS and CDR2 FQNEAQ.

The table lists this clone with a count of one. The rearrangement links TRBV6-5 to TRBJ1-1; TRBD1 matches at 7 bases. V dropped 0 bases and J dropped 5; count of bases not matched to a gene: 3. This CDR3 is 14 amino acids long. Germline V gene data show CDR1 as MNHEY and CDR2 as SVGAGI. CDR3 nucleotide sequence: TGTGCCAGCAGTTACTCGACAGGGCGGACTGAAGCTTTCTTT. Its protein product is CASSYSTGRTEAFF.

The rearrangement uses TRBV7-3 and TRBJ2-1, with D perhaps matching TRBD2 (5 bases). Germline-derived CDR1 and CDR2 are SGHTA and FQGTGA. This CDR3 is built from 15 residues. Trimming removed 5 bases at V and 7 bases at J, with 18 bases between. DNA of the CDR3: TGTGCCAGCAGCCCCTCCAGCGGCGACTGGAATGAGCAGTTCTTC. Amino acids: CASSPSSGDWNEQFF.